These 26 T cell receptor beta chains originate from one sample sequenced in a study of response to subunit inactivated influenza vaccine. TCRdb re-analysed the RT-PCR reads in MiXCR, keeping a single row per CDR3 protein. The table has around 190,000 distinct CDR3 sequences, 7.5% to 10% seen once. Sequencing was performed on non-naive T cells sorted from PBMCs, taken on the day of vaccination. The receptor source for this set is a man in his fifties who received an inactivated influenza vaccine.

The chain links TRBV20-1 to TRBJ1-2; no definite D call. V was shortened by 5 bases and J by 7 bases, with 20 bases between the two germline ends. There are 14 residues in the CDR3. Germline loops: CDR1 DFQATT, CDR2 SNEGSKA (reference sequence). The CDR3 spells CSAPLMRRLGGYTF. The CDR3 DNA reads TGCAGTGCTCCTCTCATGCGTAGACTGGGTGGCTACACCTTC.

This clonotype was counted at least ten times. The chain carries TRBV7-9 and TRBJ2-1; 7 bases line up with TRBD1. Per germline, CDR1 SEHNR and CDR2 FQNEAQ (reference sequence). CDR3 length: 16 amino acids. With 5 bases clipped from V and 0 bases from J, the junction kept 7 bases outside the gene matches. CDR3 in DNA: TGTGCCAGCAGCCGGACGGACAGGTACTCCTACAATGAGCAGTTCTTC. Amino acids: CASSRTDRYSYNEQFF.

This clonotype was recorded a few times. The chain employs TRBV6-5 and TRBJ1-2; D not resolved. The CDR3 is 13 amino acids. Trimming removed 5 bases at V and 3 bases at J, with 10 bases between. The germline gives CDR1 MNHEY, CDR2 SVGAGI. This CDR3 reads CASSRSGYYGYTF. DNA of the CDR3: TGTGCCAGCAGTCGTTCTGGGTACTATGGCTACACCTTC.

This clonotype was seen many times. This chain joins TRBV7-9 and TRBJ2-5; 9 bases map to TRBD2. V lost 5 bases and J lost 5; bases outside the gene matches: 6. Per germline, CDR1 SEHNR and CDR2 FQNEAQ (reference sequence). This CDR3 has 14 amino acids. CDR3 DNA sequence: TGTGCCAGCAGCATGTCTAGCGGGGTGGAGACCCAGTACTTC. Translating gives CASSMSSGVETQYF. The full variable domain, completed using reference TRBV7-9 and TRBJ2-5, is DTGVSQNPRHKITKRGQNVTFRCDPISEHNRLYWYRQTLGQGPEFLTYFQNEAQLEKSRLLSDRFSAERPKGSFSTLEIQRTEQGDSAMYLCASSMSSGVETQYFGPGTRLLVL.

This clonotype has a count of ten or more. The rearrangement uses TRBV5-1 and TRBJ2-7; 11 nucleotides match TRBD2. After removal of 3 bases from V and 2 bases from J, the junction contained 4 bases not matched to a gene. Germline CDR1 and CDR2: SGHRS and YFSETQ. CDR3 length equals 15 residues. CDR3 nucleotide sequence: TGCGCCAGCAGCTATCTAGCGGGGGGCGCCTACGAGCAGTACTTC. It yields the protein CASSYLAGGAYEQYF. The complete variable domain, with remaining parts taken from reference TRBV5-1 and TRBJ2-7, reads KAGVTQTPRYLIKTRGQQVTLSCSPISGHRSVSWYQQTPGQGLQFLFEYFSETQRNKGNFPGRFSGRQFSNSRSEMNVSTLELGDSALYLCASSYLAGGAYEQYFGPGTRLTVT.

The V call is TRBV7-9, the J call TRBJ2-1; D is perhaps TRBD2 (6 bases). Trimming removed 2 bases from V and 5 bases from J, with 13 bases in between. Germline V CDR1 and CDR2: SEHNR, FQNEAQ (reference sequence). CDR3 length: 15 amino acids. The CDR3 bases are TGTGCCAGCAGCTTACCTGGCGGGGTTAACAATGAGCAGTTCTTC. Protein sequence: CASSLPGGVNNEQFF. Complete variable domain (other parts from reference TRBV7-9 and TRBJ2-1): DTGVSQNPRHKITKRGQNVTFRCDPISEHNRLYWYRQTLGQGPEFLTYFQNEAQLEKSRLLSDRFSAERPKGSFSTLEIQRTEQGDSAMYLCASSLPGGVNNEQFFGPGTRLTVL.

This clonotype was counted many times. The chain has TRBV7-9 and TRBJ2-5, with a possible D match to TRBD2 (6 bases). Germline V gene sequence: CDR1 SEHNR, CDR2 FQNEAQ (reference sequence). The CDR3 spans 14 residues. Trimming took 5 bases from V and 7 from J, leaving 17 bases between them. The CDR3 DNA reads as TGTGCCAGCAGCCCTCGGGGCGGGGCGGTGACCCAGTACTTC. This sequence encodes CASSPRGGAVTQYF.

The genes are TRBV3-1 and TRBJ1-6; D gene unclear. With 0 bases removed from V and 10 bases from J, the gap between germline ends came to 7 bases. Germline CDR1 is LGHDT and CDR2 is YNNKEL (reference sequence). The CDR3 contains 13 residues. CDR3 coding DNA: TGTGCCAGCAGCCAAGATCCTAAGTCACCCCTCCACTTT. Translated, it gives CASSQDPKSPLHF.

This clonotype showed up many times. The V call is TRBV12-3 or TRBV12-4, the J call TRBJ2-7; possibly TRBD1 for D (7 bases). The CDR3 runs 16 residues. The V gene lost 4 bases and the J gene lost 0 bases, with 16 bases spanning the gap. Written as DNA, the CDR3 is TGTGCCAGCAGTTCCACCAGGGGGGAGGCCTCCTACGAGCAGTACTTC. This codes for CASSSTRGEASYEQYF.

At least ten counts were recorded for this clonotype. The chain links TRBV29-1 to TRBJ1-4; D unclear. The CDR3 has 12 residues. The germline V gene has CDR1 SQVTM and CDR2 ANQGSEA. Trimming took off 5 bases at V and 7 bases at J, with 11 bases between the two ends. CDR3 loop: CSVSLAAEKLFF. CDR3 in DNA: TGCAGCGTTTCATTGGCAGCTGAAAAACTGTTTTTT.

This clonotype was seen many times. V gene TRBV7-8 combines with J gene TRBJ1-3, with 8 positions matching TRBD1. The V segment lost 5 bases and the J segment 7 bases; nucleotides outside the gene matches: 10. This CDR3 contains 15 residues. CDR1 is SGHVS, CDR2 FQNEAQ, per germline. The CDR3 is CASSTRDRRSNTIYF. CDR3 sequence (DNA): TGTGCCAGCAGCACTCGGGACAGGCGTTCGAACACCATATATTTT.

The chain links TRBV5-6 to TRBJ2-7; D gene unclear. The CDR3 totals 13 residues. Deletions cut 4 bases from V and 2 bases from J, with 10 bases between. Germline V lookup: CDR1 SGHDT, CDR2 YYEEEE. The CDR3 sequence is CASSRDLPYEQYF. Here the CDR3 DNA reads TGTGCCAGCAGCCGCGACCTCCCCTACGAGCAGTACTTC.

The chain links TRBV6-5 to TRBJ1-5; 9 positions agree with TRBD1. Germline loops: CDR1 MNHEY, CDR2 SVGAGI. The CDR3 consists of 18 residues. Germline trimming cut 0 bases from V and 3 bases from J; bases unmatched to any gene: 9. DNA of the CDR3: TGTGCCAGCAGTTACTCTCCGGGACAGGGTGGCGTCAATCAGCCCCAGCATTTT. It yields the protein CASSYSPGQGGVNQPQHF.

The chain couples TRBV7-3 to TRBJ2-5; the D gene could be TRBD1 or TRBD2 (5 bases each). The germline V gene has CDR1 SGHTA and CDR2 FQGTGA. The CDR3 is 15 residues long. Trimming left V 5 bases short and J 4 bases short, with 17 bases between. The CDR3 here is CASSLNAGTGETQYF. The CDR3 nucleotides read TGTGCCAGCAGCCTAAACGCAGGGACGGGAGAGACCCAGTACTTC.

The chain links TRBV4-3 to TRBJ1-2; D might be TRBD1 (6 bases). Deletions cut 0 bases from V and 7 bases from J, with 18 bases between. Per the germline V gene, CDR1 is LGHNA and CDR2 is YSLEER. The CDR3 totals 16 residues. The CDR3 is CASSQDVISGASGYTF. CDR3 bases: TGCGCCAGCAGCCAAGATGTTATCTCGGGGGCGTCTGGCTACACCTTC.

This clonotype was counted at least ten times. The chain recombines TRBV4-1 with TRBJ1-6; D unclear. V dropped 0 bases and J dropped 7 bases, with 13 bases sitting between them. Germline CDR1 is MGHRA and CDR2 is YSYEKL. The CDR3 is 16 amino acids. CDR3 in DNA: TGCGCCAGCAGCCAAGACGGACTGGGGTCAAATTCACCCCTCCACTTT. As protein: CASSQDGLGSNSPLHF.

This chain connects TRBV13 to TRBJ2-7, with 7 bases that match TRBD1. Unmatched junction bases numbered 13, after V lost 3 bases and J lost 5 bases. Germline lookup yields CDR1 PRHDT and CDR2 FYEKMQ (reference sequence). There are 16 residues in the CDR3. The CDR3 is CASSFMDRLTGNEQYF. CDR3 in DNA: TGTGCCAGCAGCTTTATGGACAGGTTGACTGGCAACGAGCAGTACTTC.

This clonotype has just a few counts. The V gene is TRBV5-1, the J gene TRBJ2-7; D is unclear. The ends were cut back, 0 bases at V and 7 bases at J, with 14 bases in the middle. This CDR3 spans 14 amino acids. Germline CDR1 SGHRS, CDR2 YFSETQ. CDR3 DNA sequence: TGCGCCAGCAGCTTGGCCGACACCGGTGGAGAGCAGTACTTC. It is translated as CASSLADTGGEQYF.

This clonotype was observed a few times. The J gene is TRBJ2-1, the V gene TRBV7-9; D is uncertain. The length of the CDR3 is 12 residues. Looked up from germline, CDR1 is SEHNR and CDR2 is FQNEAQ (reference sequence). V was clipped by 5 bases and J by 6 bases, with 8 bases between them. CDR3 sequence (DNA): TGTGCCAGCAGCAGTAGGGCCAATGAGCAGTTCTTC. The encoded protein is CASSSRANEQFF.

A single count supports this clonotype. At one of its ends the junction is not consistent with the germline gene, which may arise from a read error. The V gene is TRBV27, the J gene TRBJ1-1, with D possibly matching TRBD1 (5 bases). In germline, CDR1 is MNHEY, CDR2 SMNVEV (reference sequence). There are 16 residues in the CDR3. Written as DNA, the CDR3 is TGTGCCAGCAGAAACACAGGACTCCTCATGAACACTGAATCTTTCTTT. This encodes CASRNTGLLMNTESFF.

This chain links TRBV12-3 or TRBV12-4 with TRBJ2-6; the D gene could be TRBD1 or TRBD2 (5 bases each). Trimming shortened V by 5 bases and J by 0 bases, and 11 bases separated the two germline ends. The CDR3 is made up of 16 amino acids. The CDR3 coding sequence is TGTGCCAGCAGTGCCGGGGCCTACTCTGGGGCCAACGTCCTGACTTTC. Protein sequence: CASSAGAYSGANVLTF.

This clonotype showed up many times. The chain combines TRBV20-1 with TRBJ1-1, with 7 bases fitting TRBD1. J gave up 10 bases and V 1 base, and 9 bases lay outside the gene matches. Germline CDR1 DFQATT, CDR2 SNEGSKA (reference sequence). The CDR3 is 13 residues long. CDR3 in DNA: TGCAGTGCTAGAGGGACAGGCCGATTTGGAGCTTTCTTT. Translation gives CSARGTGRFGAFF.

This clonotype has at least ten counts. V gene TRBV29-1 combines with J gene TRBJ2-7; 7 bases agree with TRBD1. Germline V lookup: CDR1 SQVTM, CDR2 ANQGSEA. Losses at the gene ends were 6 bases for V and 3 bases for J; bases not matched to a gene: 8. CDR3 length equals 13 residues. This CDR3 is CSVSGTVHYEQYF. The CDR3 region has the DNA TGCAGCGTCTCCGGGACAGTACACTACGAGCAGTACTTC.

In this sample, this clonotype turned up a few times. The rearrangement links TRBV4-2 to TRBJ1-3, with TRBD1 matching over 7 bases. Germline values: CDR1 LGHNA, CDR2 YNFKEQ. The CDR3 contains 15 residues. V lost 1 base and J lost 4; bases outside the gene matches: 4. The CDR3 reads CASSQGQGGGNTIYF. The CDR3 nucleotides are TGTGCCAGCAGCCAAGGACAGGGAGGGGGAAACACCATATATTTT.

About this clonotype itself: This may stem from a read error, because a much larger clone lies one nucleotide away. Because the CDR3 is missing its conserved closing phenylalanine or tryptophan, this is likely a read error. The chain links TRBV5-4 to TRBJ2-1; possible D gene TRBD2, 5 bases. The V end lost 0 bases, the J end lost 10 bases, and 8 bases lay between the germline ends. The germline gives CDR1 SGHNT, CDR2 YYREEE (reference sequence). This CDR3 comprises 12 residues. This CDR3 reads CASSLDLAEQFL. The CDR3 coding sequence is TGTGCCAGCAGCTTGGACCTAGCAGAGCAGTTCCTC.

This clonotype was counted between two and nine times. The chain employs TRBV7-8 and TRBJ1-1, with 7 positions matching TRBD1. This CDR3 has 16 residues. V gave up 1 base and J gave up 1 base; unmatched junction bases: 6. Germline values: CDR1 SGHVS, CDR2 FQNEAQ. CDR3 sequence reads: CASSLGRQGGNTEAFF. CDR3 bases: TGTGCCAGCAGCTTAGGCCGACAGGGTGGGAACACTGAAGCTTTCTTT.